This entry concerns a single T cell receptor beta chain. The sample is drawn from a study of blood T cell repertoires in COVID-19. On the study more broadly: Material from acute and convalescent COVID-19 was sourced from the United States, Italy and Spain.

Per the original data handling: Estimated nucleated cell counts came from reference gene primer amplification. Using immunoSEQ multiplex PCR, the repertoire was profiled, and TCRdb retains in-frame clones only, with some absent. V, J and clone size are taken as reported in that table, and D and trimming were inferred from the DNA itself. Of roughly 200,000 clones listed, roughly 90% are singletons. Each participant's cohort was designated according to participant-reported clinical history. Germline V CDR1 and CDR2: LNHDA, SQIVND (reference sequence). The V end was cut by 1 base, the J end by 8 bases, with 12 bases between. The CDR3 has 15 amino acids.

Sequences were obtained from PBMCs or T cells enriched from blood (not recorded which). The receptor comes from a woman in her thirties who had been exposed to COVID-19. The V gene is TRBV19, the J gene TRBJ1-6, with no clear D. The CDR3 region has the DNA TGTGCCAGTAGTATAGCCGCAACCGGGGATTCACCCCTCCACTTT. Its translation: CASSIAATGDSPLHF.